This T cell receptor beta chain was recovered during a study of T-cell reconstitution after alpha-beta-depleted transplantation in children. Preparation of the TCRbeta library involved a method that used unique molecular identifiers. A single record per CDR3 protein comes from TCRdb applying MiXCR to the PCR reads. The sample has about 280,000 distinct CDR3 sequences; approximately 10% are singletons. The CDR3 is 15 residues long. Trimming pared 0 bases from V and 7 bases from J, leaving 17 bases between. Germline CDR1 is SGHRS and CDR2 is YFSETQ. This clonotype was seen repeatedly, ten times or more.

The material sequenced was peripheral blood, taken 180 days after TCRalphabeta/CD19-depleted stem cell transplant. The V call is TRBV5-1, the J call TRBJ2-7; D gene uncertain. This receptor was taken from a male patient under 10 years old who had a stem cell transplant for chronic granulomatous disease, so the T cells may come from the graft donor. The CDR3 region has the DNA TGCGCCAGCAGCTTGGCCGGGTCGCCTCACGGGGAGCAGTACTTC. It specifies CASSLAGSPHGEQYF.